One T cell receptor beta chain is described in this entry. The target antigen is unknown. With 6 bases clipped from V and 7 bases from J, the junction kept 5 bases outside the gene matches. Germline CDR1 and CDR2: MNHNS and SASEGT. The CDR3 has 13 amino acids. This sample's treatment: roughly ten-day PBMC culture with coronavirus spike peptide pools or control peptides (ViraFEST assay). About 2 million PBMCs were grown per well alongside 10 IU/ml IL-2 and 8 to 10 ug/ml peptide pools. This entry belongs to a study of vaccination and CD4 T cells after COVID-19. Background on the study: Control cultures used a CEFX viral epitope pool, an HIV-1 Nef peptide pool, or no peptide.

At the Johns Hopkins FTIC core, DNA taken from cultured CD4+ T cells was sequenced by way of the Oncomine TCR Beta short-read assay. TCRdb re-analysed the PCR reads in MiXCR, keeping a single row per CDR3 protein. The sample lists about 27,000 distinct CDR3 sequences; about two thirds were seen once. This TCR came from a human donor who received a COVID-19 vaccine. The sequencing here drew on CD4+ T cells from blood, cultured in vitro, taken after SARS-CoV-2 vaccination. The genes are TRBV6-1 and TRBJ1-2; 10 bases line up with TRBD1. CDR3 in DNA: TGTGCCAGCAGGTCGACAGGGGGCTTTGGCTACACCTTC. Amino acids: CASRSTGGFGYTF.